The 14 T cell receptor beta chains below all came from one sample that was sequenced in a study of T cell repertoires in cytomegalovirus infection. In TCRdb, the reads were re-called with MiXCR into one record per CDR3 protein. The sample gives 450,000 to 650,000 distinct CDR3 sequences, 40% of which show up once; more than 40% is in the top ten. These receptors' antigens are unknown. The sequences come from cultured PBMCs, collected from culture after CMV antigen stimulation. The receptors shown here come from a human donor in good health (CMV status not recorded). Some clones in this sample may be carry-over from other donors' samples.

The chain joins TRBV7-6 to TRBJ1-1; the D is unclear. The CDR3 contains 13 residues. The V and J ends lost 2 bases and 7 bases respectively, with 11 bases between them. From germline, CDR1 is SGHVS and CDR2 FNYEAQ. Written as DNA, the CDR3 is TGTGCCAGCAGCTTACTACCGATTTATGAAGCTTTCTTT. Its protein is CASSLLPIYEAFF.

The chain is built from TRBV6-5 and TRBJ2-7; 8 bases fit TRBD1. CDR1 is MNHEY, CDR2 SVGAGI, per germline. The V and J ends lost 5 bases and 6 bases, in that order; junction bases with no gene match: 6. This CDR3 comprises 13 residues. The CDR3 sequence is CASSDRTGSEQYF. In DNA form, the CDR3 reads TGTGCCAGCAGTGACAGGACAGGGAGCGAGCAGTACTTC.

In its sample, this clonotype was seen once. DNA for the CDR3: TGTGCCAGTAGTATAGACCAGGGTCGTCATGAGCAGTTCTTC. Translation: CASSIDQGRHEQFF. The chain links TRBV19 to TRBJ2-1; D may be TRBD1 (5 bases). V lost 0 bases, J lost 8 bases, and 11 bases lay in between. Germline-derived CDR1 and CDR2 are LNHDA and SQIVND (reference sequence). The length of the CDR3 is 14 residues.

This clonotype appeared many times. This rearrangement joins TRBV7-2 to TRBJ2-2; D gene unclear. V was shortened by 4 bases and J by 0 bases, with 9 bases between the two germline ends. This CDR3 region has 15 residues. CDR1 is SGHTA and CDR2 is FQGNSA in the germline V gene. This chain's CDR3 is CASSSGGANTGELFF. CDR3 DNA: TGTGCCAGCAGCTCGGGCGGCGCGAACACCGGGGAGCTGTTTTTT. Filled out from reference TRBV7-2 and TRBJ2-2, the complete variable domain reads GAGVSQSPSNKVTEKGKDVELRCDPISGHTALYWYRQSLGQGLEFLIYFQGNSAPDKSGLPSDRFSAERTGGSVSTLTIQRTQQEDSAVYLCASSSGGANTGELFFGEGSRLTVL.

J is TRBJ1-1 and V is TRBV4-1; 8 positions match TRBD1. This CDR3 region has 16 residues. The ends lost 3 bases at V and 2 bases at J; junction bases unmatched: 8. Germline V gene lookup returns CDR1 MGHRA and CDR2 YSYEKL. The CDR3, as DNA: TGCGCCAGCAGCCACGGACAGGGATTTTTAAACACTGAAGCTTTCTTT. It is translated as CASSHGQGFLNTEAFF.

The chain has TRBV7-9 and TRBJ1-3; no clear D. The V and J ends lost 1 base and 0 bases respectively, with 10 bases between them. CDR3 size: 16 residues. CDR1 SEHNR and CDR2 FQNEAQ come from the germline V gene (reference sequence). Here the CDR3 DNA reads TGTGCCAGCAGCTTAGAGCAGTACACCTCTGGAAACACCATATATTTT. It specifies CASSLEQYTSGNTIYF.

The count of this clonotype is one. The J gene is TRBJ1-5, the V gene TRBV6-2 or TRBV6-3; 8 bases map to TRBD1. Germline values: CDR1 MNHEY, CDR2 SVGEGT. Trimming removed 6 bases from V and 3 bases from J; junction bases left unmatched: 4. The CDR3 spans 14 residues. CDR3 residues: CASSVRGPNQPQHF. Here the CDR3 DNA reads TGTGCCAGCAGCGTCAGGGGGCCCAATCAGCCCCAGCATTTT.

This clonotype was seen more than once but under ten times. V is TRBV28 and J is TRBJ2-1; 12 positions match TRBD1. Trimming at V came to 5 bases and at J to 10 bases, leaving 6 bases not matched to a gene. The V gene's germline CDR1 is MDHEN and CDR2 SYDVKM. This CDR3 is 14 amino acids long. The DNA of the CDR3 is TGTGCCAGCAGTCTGGGACAGGGGGCTCGGGAGCAGTTCTTC. Its translation is CASSLGQGAREQFF.

The V and J genes are TRBV7-2 and TRBJ2-3, with TRBD2 matching 8 bases. V was clipped by 5 bases and J by 0 bases; unmatched bases: 4. This CDR3 is 15 amino acids long. Germline values: CDR1 SGHTA, CDR2 FQGNSA. DNA of the CDR3: TGTGCCAGCAGCCCACGACTAGCGAGCACAGATACGCAGTATTTT. This codes for CASSPRLASTDTQYF.

This sequence joins TRBV11-2 and TRBJ2-7; D is unclear. Looked up from germline, CDR1 is SGHAT and CDR2 is FQNNGV. The CDR3 extends over 14 amino acids. V was shortened by 3 bases and J by 5 bases, with 14 bases between the two germline ends. DNA of the CDR3: TGTGCCAGCAGCTTTAACCGCGTTATAAACGAGCAGTACTTC. It encodes CASSFNRVINEQYF.

This clonotype was observed a handful of times. The chain links TRBV11-2 to TRBJ2-7; D unclear. The germline gives CDR1 SGHAT, CDR2 FQNNGV. Trimming left V 0 bases short and J 4 bases short, with 13 bases between. CDR3 length: 15 residues. CDR3 sequence: CASSLEGRSAYEQYF. The CDR3 bases are TGTGCCAGCAGCTTAGAGGGCAGGTCCGCTTACGAGCAGTACTTC.

The CDR3 DNA reads as TGTGCCACCAGCAGGACCCTGGGGGATGAAAAACTGTTTTTT. It yields the protein CATSRTLGDEKLFF. The J gene is TRBJ1-4, the V gene TRBV15; TRBD1 might be the D (5 bases). The V gene's germline CDR1 is LNHNV and CDR2 YYDKDF (reference sequence). Trimming removed 3 bases at V and 6 bases at J, with 11 bases between. CDR3 length equals 14 residues.

This clonotype has only a few counts. This chain links TRBV7-2 with TRBJ2-3; D is uncertain. The V and J ends lost 4 bases and 4 bases respectively, with 9 bases between them. The CDR3 runs to 13 residues. The germline V gene has CDR1 SGHTA and CDR2 FQGNSA. The CDR3 DNA reads as TGTGCCAGCAGCTCCGGGTTCTCAGATACGCAGTATTTT. This translates into CASSSGFSDTQYF.

This clonotype was seen repeatedly, ten times or more. The CDR3 is CASSSGLAGGEQYF. The CDR3 region has the DNA TGTGCCAGCAGCTCCGGACTAGCGGGAGGAGAGCAGTACTTC. The chain links TRBV7-2 to TRBJ2-7, with TRBD2 identical over 14 bases. The germline CDR1 and CDR2 sequences are SGHTA and FQGNSA. V lost 4 bases and J lost 7; bases outside the gene matches: 3. This CDR3 is 14 amino acids long.